The present TCR beta chain was sequenced within a study of Graves' ophthalmopathy and Graves' hyperthyroidism. This clonotype was recorded many times. Amplified TCR beta CDR3 regions were obtained using RNA transcripts as template. A first-round RT-PCR used HTBI primers, followed by a second-round multiplex PCR. One entry per CDR3 protein results from TCRdb running MiXCR on the multiplex PCR reads. The data show approximately 460,000 distinct CDR3 sequences, approximately 14% seen once. CDR1 DFQATT and CDR2 SNEGSKA come from the germline V gene (reference sequence). There are 16 residues in the CDR3. V was pared by 3 bases and J by 7 bases, with 22 bases between.

This chain joins TRBV20-1 and TRBJ1-5; no definite D call. The sequenced sample was blood. The sequence came from a woman aged 25-40 years with Graves' ophthalmopathy. The CDR3 here is CSASTAGRPSNQPQHF. CDR3 nucleotides: TGCAGTGCTAGCACCGCCGGGAGGCCCTCAAACCAGCCCCAGCATTTT.